Presented here are 30 T cell receptor beta chains from one specimen sequenced in a study of T cells in Graves' hyperthyroidism and ophthalmopathy. Amplification targeted TCR beta CDR3 regions from RNA transcripts. TCR CDR3 regions were first amplified by RT-PCR with HTBI primers. TCRdb reprocessed the multiplex PCR reads with MiXCR, giving one entry per CDR3 protein. Among 300,000 to 400,000 distinct CDR3 sequences listed, approximately 22% were seen once. The specimen was blood. The receptors stem from a woman between 50 and 59 years old with Graves' hyperthyroidism.

This clonotype was recorded at least ten times. The rearrangement joins TRBV29-1 to TRBJ1-1; TRBD1 might be the D (6 bases). V lost 6 bases to trimming and J lost 3 bases, with 14 bases between them. This CDR3 is 13 amino acids long. Germline CDR1 SQVTM, CDR2 ANQGSEA. CDR3 coding DNA: TGCAGCGTCTCCCGGGACACTTACACTGAAGCTTTCTTT. It translates to CSVSRDTYTEAFF.

This clonotype occurred many times. The V and J genes are TRBV27 and TRBJ1-2, with D perhaps matching TRBD1 (6 bases). Germline values: CDR1 MNHEY, CDR2 SMNVEV (reference sequence). The CDR3 loop spans 13 amino acids. V was cut by 0 bases and J by 8 bases, with 10 bases left in between. The CDR3 reads CASSLSGTSGYTF. CDR3 nucleotides: TGTGCCAGCAGTTTATCCGGGACATCCGGCTACACCTTC.

Ten or more counts support this clonotype. This sequence joins TRBV6-1 and TRBJ2-5; 7 bases fit TRBD1. The CDR3 length is 12 residues. Trimming cost V 6 bases and J 6 bases; bases outside gene matches: 4. Per germline, CDR1 MNHNS and CDR2 SASEGT. In DNA, the CDR3 is TGTGCCAGCAGGACAGGGATGCAGACCCAGTACTTC. Protein product: CASRTGMQTQYF.

This clonotype was seen only a few times. The chain recombines TRBV19 with TRBJ1-2; 9 positions match TRBD1. Germline trimming cut 6 bases from V and 8 bases from J; bases unmatched to any gene: 1. The CDR3 has 11 residues. Germline V lookup: CDR1 LNHDA, CDR2 SQIVND (reference sequence). CDR3 in amino acids: CASRDRGGYTF. The CDR3, as DNA: TGTGCCAGTAGGGACAGGGGAGGCTACACCTTC.

The table lists this clonotype with a count of one. V usage is TRBV28 and J usage is TRBJ1-5; possibly TRBD1 for D (5 bases). The CDR3 covers 17 residues. V was pared by 3 bases and J by 1 base, with 16 bases between. Germline V gives CDR1 MDHEN, CDR2 SYDVKM. CDR3 loop: CASSLGMGETSNQPQHF. The CDR3 region has the DNA TGTGCCAGCAGTTTGGGGATGGGGGAGACCAGCAATCAGCCCCAGCATTTT.

Remarks on this clonotype: This sequence may be a read error, since a much larger clone differs from it by one base. J is TRBJ2-1 and V is TRBV9; D perhaps matches TRBD2 (6 bases). The DNA matches TRBJ2-7 better at its end, which makes the J call doubtful. The CDR3 is 15 amino acids. Looked up from germline, CDR1 is SGDLS and CDR2 is YYNGEE. The CDR3 region is CASSVISGSYNEQYF. DNA of the CDR3: TGTGCCAGCAGCGTAATTAGCGGCTCCTACAATGAGCAGTACTTC.

This clonotype was seen repeatedly, ten times or more. The genes are TRBV28 and TRBJ2-7; tentative D call: TRBD2 (5 bases). The germline V gene encodes CDR1 MDHEN and CDR2 SYDVKM. The CDR3 contains 13 residues. The V end lost 9 bases, the J end lost 7 bases, and 19 bases lay between the germline ends. CDR3 sequence reads: CASSPPRGWEQYF. The CDR3 DNA reads TGTGCCAGTTCCCCCCCCCGGGGTTGGGAGCAGTACTTC.

The rearrangement joins TRBV11-2 to TRBJ1-2, with 8 bases aligning to TRBD1. Germline CDR1 is SGHAT and CDR2 is FQNNGV. The CDR3 covers 15 residues. Germline trimming cut 8 bases from V and 5 bases from J; bases unmatched to any gene: 13. DNA for the CDR3: TGTGCCAGCGGCAACCCCCAGGGGGCGTTTTATGGCTACACCTTC. The encoded protein is CASGNPQGAFYGYTF.

This clonotype was seen repeatedly, ten times or more. The chain recombines TRBV7-9 with TRBJ2-7; 7 nucleotides agree with TRBD2. J lost 0 bases, V lost 3 bases, and 5 bases had no gene match. The CDR3 is 15 residues long. Looked up from germline, CDR1 is SEHNR and CDR2 is FQNEAQ (reference sequence). The DNA for the CDR3 is TGTGCCAGCAGCTTCCGTGGCGGGAGCTCCTACGAGCAGTACTTC. Protein product: CASSFRGGSSYEQYF.

This clonotype was found a few times. The rearrangement links TRBV5-1 to TRBJ2-1; D gene unclear. Germline lookup yields CDR1 SGHRS and CDR2 YFSETQ. V dropped 4 bases and J dropped 6 bases, with 11 bases sitting between them. This CDR3 contains 13 residues. CDR3 residues: CASSPLDINEQFF. The CDR3 bases are TGCGCCAGCAGCCCCCTAGATATCAATGAGCAGTTCTTC.

This clonotype appeared a few times. V is TRBV6-1 and J is TRBJ1-5; D is perhaps TRBD1 (5 bases). With 6 bases removed from V and 4 bases from J, the gap between germline ends came to 16 bases. There are 15 residues in the CDR3. CDR1 MNHNS and CDR2 SASEGT come from the germline V gene. CDR3 region: CASSPEVGQNQPQHF. The DNA of the CDR3 is TGTGCCAGCAGCCCAGAGGTGGGGCAAAATCAGCCCCAGCATTTT.

The table lists this clonotype with a few counts. This sequence may be a read error, since a much larger clone differs from it by one base. V is TRBV3-1 and J is TRBJ2-3; either TRBD1 or TRBD2 may supply D (5 bases each). This CDR3 comprises 16 residues. Looked up from germline, CDR1 is LGHDT and CDR2 is YNNKEL (reference sequence). V lost 4 bases, J lost 2 bases, and 16 bases lay in between. The CDR3 reads CASSRISGGATDTQYF. The CDR3 DNA is TGTGCCAGCAGCCGGATAAGTGGGGGAGCCACAGATACGCAGTATTTT.

This clonotype turned up a few times. This rearrangement joins TRBV7-3 to TRBJ2-3, with 13 bases fitting TRBD2. The germline CDR1 and CDR2 sequences are SGHTA and FQGTGA. CDR3 length: 16 residues. V shed 5 bases and J 5 bases; nucleotides not matched to a gene: 7. This CDR3 reads CASSTGLAGALDTQYF. CDR3 DNA sequence: TGTGCCAGCAGCACCGGACTAGCGGGAGCCCTAGATACGCAGTATTTT.

Comment on this clonotype: This could be a read error, since a much larger clone is one nucleotide away. The chain links TRBV28 to TRBJ2-1; 10 positions match TRBD1. The CDR3 sequence is 15 residues long. Germline V CDR1 and CDR2: MDHEN, SYDVKM. The V gene end was trimmed by 9 bases and the J gene end by 6 bases; junction bases not matched to a gene: 11. The CDR3 bases are TGTGCCAGAAGTCGACCGGGACAGGGGAGCAATGAGCAGTTCTTC. It yields the protein CARSRPGQGSNEQFF.

As to this clonotype: This may stem from a read error, because a much larger clone lies one nucleotide away. The chain couples TRBV2 to TRBJ2-1, with 10 bases matching TRBD1. Looked up from germline, CDR1 is SNHLY and CDR2 is FYNNEI. The length of the CDR3 is 14 residues. The CDR3 region has the DNA TGTGCCAGCGGTGACAGGGGGCGGGGGAATGAGCAGTTCTTC. As protein: CASGDRGRGNEQFF.

This clonotype was observed many times. CDR3 nucleotides: TGTGCCAGCAGTGATAGACAGGGGCATTCCTACGAGCAGTACTTC. Residues: CASSDRQGHSYEQYF. The chain recombines TRBV28 with TRBJ2-7; 8 nucleotides agree with TRBD1. The germline gives CDR1 MDHEN, CDR2 SYDVKM. V shed 5 bases and J 1 base; nucleotides not matched to a gene: 7. The CDR3 consists of 15 residues.

The table lists this clonotype with many counts. The J gene is TRBJ1-4, the V gene TRBV6-1, with D perhaps TRBD1 (6 bases). Trimming took 3 bases from V and 8 from J, leaving 22 bases between them. The CDR3 is 17 amino acids. The germline V gene has CDR1 MNHNS and CDR2 SASEGT. The DNA of the CDR3 is TGTGCCAGCAGTGACCCCCTACTGGGAAGGGGGTTCGAAAAACTGTTTTTT. Translated, it gives CASSDPLLGRGFEKLFF.

This clonotype was counted at least ten times. V gene TRBV7-9 combines with J gene TRBJ2-2; D may be TRBD1 (5 bases). Deletions cut 2 bases from V and 0 bases from J, with 13 bases between. Looked up from germline, CDR1 is SEHNR and CDR2 is FQNEAQ (reference sequence). The CDR3 loop spans 17 amino acids. CDR3: CASSLRGSQANTGELFF. Here the CDR3 DNA reads TGTGCCAGCAGCTTAAGGGGCAGCCAGGCGAACACCGGGGAGCTGTTTTTT.

This clonotype was observed at least ten times. V gene TRBV24-1 combines with J gene TRBJ2-1, with a weak D call TRBD2 (6 bases). Germline assignment: CDR1 KGHDR and CDR2 SFDVKD. Trimming pared 3 bases from V and 1 base from J, leaving 12 bases between. This CDR3 is built from 16 residues. CDR3 region: CATSDLGGESYNEQFF. The CDR3, as DNA: TGTGCCACCAGTGATCTTGGCGGGGAGTCCTACAATGAGCAGTTCTTC.

This clonotype came up many times. The J gene is TRBJ1-1, the V gene TRBV28; D unresolved. Germline V lookup: CDR1 MDHEN, CDR2 SYDVKM. CDR3 size: 15 residues. V was shortened by 4 bases and J by 4 bases, with 16 bases between the two germline ends. CDR3 amino acids: CASSSHTAGVTEAFF. Here the CDR3 DNA reads TGTGCCAGCAGTTCCCACACAGCCGGGGTCACTGAAGCTTTCTTT.

The V and J genes are TRBV19 and TRBJ2-3; D may match TRBD1 or TRBD2 (5 bases each). Germline V gene sequence: CDR1 LNHDA, CDR2 SQIVND (reference sequence). This CDR3 region has 16 residues. Trimming stripped 1 base from V and 8 bases from J, with 19 bases between. The CDR3 DNA is TGTGCCAGTAGTATAGGTGTGAGGGGTTTGCGTGGTACGCAGTATTTT. Translation gives CASSIGVRGLRGTQYF.

Many counts were recorded for this clonotype. CDR3 loop: CASSLLPGAPLEQYF. The CDR3 nucleotides are TGTGCCAGCAGTTTATTACCGGGCGCCCCCCTCGAGCAGTACTTC. This rearrangement joins TRBV27 to TRBJ2-7; D is uncertain. V lost 1 base, J lost 6 bases, and 16 bases lay in between. The germline V gene has CDR1 MNHEY and CDR2 SMNVEV (reference sequence). The CDR3 runs to 15 residues.

The genes are TRBV9 and TRBJ1-3, with a tentative D call TRBD1 (6 bases). The V gene lost 3 bases and the J gene lost 0 bases, with 10 bases spanning the gap. Per germline, CDR1 SGDLS and CDR2 YYNGEE. This CDR3 has 15 amino acids. CDR3 in amino acids: CASSALDSSGNTIYF. CDR3 nucleotide sequence: TGTGCCAGCAGCGCCCTGGACAGCTCTGGAAACACCATATATTTT.

Only a few counts were recorded for this clonotype. The CDR3 sequence: CASSTGQGWNTEAFF. In nucleotides, the CDR3 is TGTGCCAGCAGCACTGGACAGGGGTGGAACACTGAAGCTTTCTTT. The chain couples TRBV2 to TRBJ1-1; 9 bases agree with TRBD1. The CDR3 contains 15 residues. With 6 bases clipped from V and 1 base from J, the junction kept 6 bases outside the gene matches. Germline values: CDR1 SNHLY, CDR2 FYNNEI.

This clonotype was observed at least ten times. This chain uses TRBV24-1 with TRBJ2-7, with 7 bases fitting TRBD2. The V segment lost 2 bases and the J segment 7 bases; nucleotides outside the gene matches: 7. In germline, CDR1 is KGHDR, CDR2 SFDVKD. The CDR3 extends over 14 amino acids. CDR3 bases: TGTGCCACCAGTGATTCAACTAGCGTCGGAGAGCAGTACTTC. Encoded protein: CATSDSTSVGEQYF.

CDR3 in amino acids: CSARRDYGYTF. The CDR3 DNA sequence: TGCAGTGCTCGAAGGGACTATGGCTACACCTTC. The chain carries TRBV20-1 and TRBJ1-2; D gene unclear. The CDR3 consists of 11 residues. CDR1 DFQATT and CDR2 SNEGSKA come from the germline V gene (reference sequence). V lost 5 bases and J lost 3, with 7 bases in between.

This clonotype was seen at least ten times. The chain recombines TRBV7-9 with TRBJ2-7; no definite D call. The CDR3 is 13 residues long. The ends were cut back, 1 base at V and 2 bases at J, with 6 bases in the middle. Germline V gives CDR1 SEHNR, CDR2 FQNEAQ (reference sequence). This CDR3 is CASSLVGTYEQYF. CDR3 in DNA: TGTGCCAGCAGCTTAGTTGGGACCTACGAGCAGTACTTC.

This clonotype was counted only a few times. This chain links TRBV29-1 with TRBJ2-2, with a weak D call TRBD2 (6 bases). There are 15 residues in the CDR3. The ends were cut back, 6 bases at V and 5 bases at J, with 19 bases in the middle. The germline V gene has CDR1 SQVTM and CDR2 ANQGSEA. The CDR3 nucleotides read TGCAGCGTGGTGGGGGTTCCGGGGGAGACCGGGGAGCTGTTTTTT. This codes for CSVVGVPGETGELFF.

The chain is built from TRBV6-2 or TRBV6-3 and TRBJ1-2, with a possible D match to TRBD1 (5 bases). The germline V and J ends were trimmed by 5 bases and 4 bases, with 14 bases remaining between them. This CDR3 has 14 residues. Germline loops: CDR1 MNHEY, CDR2 SVGEGT. As DNA, the CDR3 is TGTGCCAGCAGTCCGTTAGACAGAACCTATGGCTACACCTTC. Its protein product is CASSPLDRTYGYTF.

The table lists this clonotype with many counts. V gene TRBV12-3 or TRBV12-4 combines with J gene TRBJ2-3; TRBD1 matches 7 bases. V trimming: 6 bases; J trimming: 2 bases; junction bases outside the gene matches: 8. The CDR3 covers 15 residues. CDR3 nucleotide sequence: TGTGCCAGCAGCACCGAGGGGGCTGCCACAGATACGCAGTATTTT. It codes for CASSTEGAATDTQYF.